Listed here are 28 T cell receptor beta chains from one sample, sequenced in a study of OX40 agonist ivuxolimab in advanced cancers. The repertoire was sequenced with immunoSEQ multiplex PCR; TCRdb's copy has only in-frame clones and lacks some. Altogether about 99,000 clones are present, approximately 94% being singletons, with the ten largest covering about 2%. The material sequenced was CD4+ or CD8+ T cells sorted from blood, taken in a trial of the OX40 agonist ivuxolimab. These receptors originate from an adult with an advanced solid tumor such as melanoma, head and neck, liver or kidney cancer.

The chain carries TRBV5-1 and TRBJ1-1, with D perhaps matching TRBD1 (5 bases). The CDR3 loop spans 14 amino acids. With 0 bases removed from V and 6 bases from J, the gap between germline ends came to 12 bases. CDR1 and CDR2 (germline): SGHRS, YFSETQ. The CDR3 is CASSLEWGDAEAFF. The CDR3 DNA is TGCGCCAGCAGCTTGGAGTGGGGGGATGCTGAAGCTTTCTTT.

V usage is TRBV19 and J usage is TRBJ1-5, with 9 bases matching TRBD1. V trimming: 8 bases; J trimming: 1 base; junction bases outside the gene matches: 15. The CDR3 spans 18 residues. Looked up from germline, CDR1 is LNHDA and CDR2 is SQIVND (reference sequence). CDR3 loop: CASYPGQGVLTSNQPQHF. CDR3 nucleotides: TGTGCCAGTTATCCGGGACAGGGCGTCCTCACGAGCAATCAGCCCCAGCATTTT.

The J gene is TRBJ1-5, the V gene TRBV4-1; D might be TRBD1 (5 bases). CDR1 and CDR2 from the germline V gene are MGHRA and YSYEKL. There are 15 residues in the CDR3. V gave up 1 base and J gave up 7 bases, with 14 bases separating them. The CDR3 spells CASSQGGQGGQPQHF. In DNA form, the CDR3 reads TGCGCCAGCAGCCAAGGGGGTCAGGGTGGGCAGCCCCAGCATTTT.

This chain joins TRBV27 and TRBJ1-5; possibly TRBD1 for D (5 bases). Between the trimmed V and J ends, which lost 5 bases and 5 bases, there was a span of 13 bases. The CDR3 loop spans 14 amino acids. Germline loops: CDR1 MNHEY, CDR2 SMNVEV (reference sequence). The CDR3 loop reads CASSLLGGDQPQHF. DNA of the CDR3: TGTGCCAGCAGTCTCTTGGGAGGGGATCAGCCCCAGCATTTT.

V and J are TRBV28 and TRBJ1-1; the D gene is possibly TRBD1 (5 bases). The germline gives CDR1 MDHEN, CDR2 SYDVKM. CDR3 length: 13 residues. Trimming shortened V by 5 bases and J by 1 base, and 8 bases separated the two germline ends. CDR3 loop: CASSPQGNTEAFF. The DNA of the CDR3 is TGTGCCAGCAGTCCCCAGGGGAACACTGAAGCTTTCTTT. Supplemented by reference TRBV28 and TRBJ1-1, the full variable domain reads DVKVTQSSRYLVKRTGEKVFLECVQDMDHENMFWYRQDPGLGLRLIYFSYDVKMKEKGDIPEGYSVSREKKERFSLILESASTNQTSMYLCASSPQGNTEAFFGQGTRLTVV.

V gene TRBV11-1 combines with J gene TRBJ2-5; 7 positions match TRBD2. The closer fit of TRBJ2-7 to the DNA end suggests the J call may be wrong. This CDR3 comprises 14 residues. Germline-derived CDR1 and CDR2 are SGHAT and FQDESV (reference sequence). In DNA form, the CDR3 reads TGTGCCAGCAGCTTAGGGGGCGGGGGACTCGAGCAGTACTTC. It yields the protein CASSLGGGGLEQYF.

This chain connects TRBV7-9 to TRBJ2-7; D remains ambiguous. This CDR3 has 11 residues. Germline assignment: CDR1 SEHNR and CDR2 FQNEAQ (reference sequence). The ends were cut back, 3 bases at V and 3 bases at J, with 3 bases in the middle. The CDR3 DNA reads TGTGCCAGCAGCTTTGACTACGAGCAGTACTTC. This translates into CASSFDYEQYF. Drawing the rest from reference TRBV7-9 and TRBJ2-7, the complete variable domain is DTGVSQNPRHKITKRGQNVTFRCDPISEHNRLYWYRQTLGQGPEFLTYFQNEAQLEKSRLLSDRFSAERPKGSFSTLEIQRTEQGDSAMYLCASSFDYEQYFGPGTRLTVT.

Note on this clone: Distinct nucleotide sequences in the sample also encode this CDR3. The chain uses TRBV11-3 and TRBJ1-1; maybe TRBD1 (5 bases). Per germline, CDR1 SGHNT and CDR2 YENEEA. The CDR3 consists of 14 residues. Between the trimmed V and J ends, which lost 2 bases and 1 base, there was a span of 8 bases. CDR3 bases: TGTGCCAGCAGCTTACGAGGGGCGAACACTGAAGCTTTCTTT. This codes for CASSLRGANTEAFF.

The chain recombines TRBV27 with TRBJ2-5; no clear D gene. The better agreement between TRBJ2-7 and the DNA end casts doubt on the J call. The CDR3 sequence is 14 residues long. CDR1 is MNHEY and CDR2 is SMNVEV in the germline V gene (reference sequence). The CDR3 DNA reads TGTGCCAGCAGTCCTACGCCCGGTGGCTACGAGCAGTACTTC. The encoded protein is CASSPTPGGYEQYF.

The DNA of the CDR3 is TGTGCCAGCAGCTCCTTTTTGTACACGCAGTATTTT. Protein sequence: CASSSFLYTQYF. The V gene is TRBV7-9, the J gene TRBJ2-3; D gene unclear. The CDR3 has 12 residues. V was clipped by 4 bases and J by 9 bases, with 11 bases between them. Germline-derived CDR1 and CDR2 are SEHNR and FQNEAQ (reference sequence).

V gene TRBV7-9 combines with J gene TRBJ1-1; 8 positions agree with TRBD1. The CDR3 loop spans 15 amino acids. Per the germline V gene, CDR1 is SEHNR and CDR2 is FQNEAQ (reference sequence). V lost 5 bases and J lost 0; bases outside the gene matches: 5. The CDR3 DNA reads TGTGCCAGCAGCATTAGACAGGGGTTGAACACTGAAGCTTTCTTT. Residues: CASSIRQGLNTEAFF. Using reference TRBV7-9 and TRBJ1-1 for the parts outside the CDR3, the full variable domain is DTGVSQNPRHKITKRGQNVTFRCDPISEHNRLYWYRQTLGQGPEFLTYFQNEAQLEKSRLLSDRFSAERPKGSFSTLEIQRTEQGDSAMYLCASSIRQGLNTEAFFGQGTRLTVV.

This sequence joins TRBV14 and TRBJ1-2; D gene unclear. This CDR3 has 14 residues. Trimming left V 1 base short and J 3 bases short, with 9 bases between. CDR1 is SGHDN and CDR2 is FVKESK in the germline V gene. The CDR3 sequence is CASSQVHTYYGYTF. The CDR3 DNA follows: TGTGCCAGCAGCCAAGTGCACACCTACTATGGCTACACCTTC.

The table lists this clone with a count of one. The chain employs TRBV19 and TRBJ2-2, with D perhaps matching TRBD1 or TRBD2 (6 bases each). Germline CDR1 and CDR2: LNHDA and SQIVND (reference sequence). Trimming stripped 5 bases from V and 4 bases from J, with 11 bases between. This CDR3 has 14 amino acids. CDR3: CASSAGQTTGELFF. The CDR3 nucleotides read TGTGCCAGTAGTGCGGGACAAACCACCGGGGAGCTGTTTTTT.

CDR3 region: CAISEEHSGNTIYF. The CDR3 DNA reads TGTGCCATCAGTGAGGAGCACTCTGGAAACACCATATATTTT. The chain links TRBV10-3 to TRBJ1-3; D not certain. V lost 2 bases and J lost 0, with 5 bases in between. This CDR3 contains 14 residues. The germline CDR1 and CDR2 sequences are ENHRY and SYGVKD.

V gene TRBV7-7 combines with J gene TRBJ1-1; D may be TRBD1 (6 bases). This CDR3 contains 12 residues. Germline lookup yields CDR1 SSHAT and CDR2 FNYEAQ (reference sequence). Trimming removed 7 bases at V and 10 bases at J, with 16 bases between. CDR3 loop: CASTPLGASAFF. CDR3 DNA sequence: TGTGCCAGCACCCCTTTGGGGGCATCAGCTTTCTTT.

V gene TRBV7-8 combines with J gene TRBJ1-2; TRBD1 agrees at 8 bases. The CDR3 is made up of 15 amino acids. J lost 3 bases, V lost 1 base, and 4 bases had no gene match. The germline gives CDR1 SGHVS, CDR2 FQNEAQ. The CDR3 DNA reads TGTGCCAGCAGCTTAGTTGGGGGACAGGACTATGGCTACACCTTC. Amino acids: CASSLVGGQDYGYTF. Using reference TRBV7-8 and TRBJ1-2 for the parts outside the CDR3, the full variable domain is GAGVSQSPRYKVAKRGQDVALRCDPISGHVSLFWYQQALGQGPEFLTYFQNEAQLDKSGLPSDRFFAERPEGSVSTLKIQRTQQEDSAVYLCASSLVGGQDYGYTFGSGTRLTVV.

The gene calls are TRBV7-9 and TRBJ1-5, with a tentative D call TRBD1 (5 bases). Trimming took 0 bases from V and 9 from J, leaving 15 bases between them. Germline V CDR1 and CDR2: SEHNR, FQNEAQ (reference sequence). The length of the CDR3 is 15 residues. The CDR3 bases are TGTGCCAGCAGCTTAGCCAGGGAGGAGATAGGGCCCCAGCATTTT. Its translation: CASSLAREEIGPQHF. The complete variable domain, with remaining parts taken from reference TRBV7-9 and TRBJ1-5, reads DTGVSQNPRHKITKRGQNVTFRCDPISEHNRLYWYRQTLGQGPEFLTYFQNEAQLEKSRLLSDRFSAERPKGSFSTLEIQRTEQGDSAMYLCASSLAREEIGPQHFGDGTRLSIL.

The chain couples TRBV5-6 to TRBJ2-5; 7 bases are shared with TRBD1. The end of the DNA is better explained by TRBJ2-7, so the J call may be wrong. The germline V gene has CDR1 SGHDT and CDR2 YYEEEE. The length of the CDR3 is 13 residues. The CDR3 sequence is CASSPGTVYEQYF. The CDR3 bases are TGTGCCAGCAGCCCCGGGACAGTTTACGAGCAGTACTTC.

This chain joins TRBV5-4 and TRBJ1-1, with a tentative D call TRBD1 (6 bases). This CDR3 has 13 amino acids. V was pared by 5 bases and J by 3 bases, with 11 bases between. Germline V gene sequence: CDR1 SGHNT, CDR2 YYREEE (reference sequence). Here the CDR3 reads CASSPNRDTEAFF. DNA for the CDR3: TGTGCCAGCAGTCCCAACAGGGACACTGAAGCTTTCTTT.

This clone came up once. The chain combines TRBV27 with TRBJ2-7, with TRBD1 matching over 7 bases. The CDR3 is 13 amino acids. Germline CDR1 reads MNHEY; CDR2 reads SMNVEV (reference sequence). After removal of 6 bases from V and 1 base from J, the junction contained 3 bases not matched to a gene. CDR3: CASRRQGSYEQYF. The DNA for the CDR3 is TGTGCCAGCAGGAGACAGGGATCCTACGAGCAGTACTTC.

The rearrangement uses TRBV4-1 and TRBJ1-5; D may be TRBD1 (5 bases). Germline V gene lookup returns CDR1 MGHRA and CDR2 YSYEKL. CDR3 size: 14 residues. V dropped 2 bases and J dropped 3 bases, with 8 bases sitting between them. In nucleotides, the CDR3 is TGCGCCAGCAGCCAAAGGGACCTCAATCAGCCCCAGCATTTT. Protein product: CASSQRDLNQPQHF.

The chain recombines TRBV4-1 with TRBJ2-1; D not certain. The V gene lost 3 bases and the J gene lost 5 bases, with 14 bases spanning the gap. CDR1 MGHRA and CDR2 YSYEKL come from the germline V gene. The CDR3 runs to 15 residues. The CDR3 DNA follows: TGCGCCAGCAGCCAGCGGAGTGGGGTGGACAATGAGCAGTTCTTC. It specifies CASSQRSGVDNEQFF.

J is TRBJ2-2 and V is TRBV14; no clear D. The V gene's germline CDR1 is SGHDN and CDR2 FVKESK. The CDR3 loop spans 16 amino acids. Trimming removed 0 bases at V and 9 bases at J, with 17 bases between. CDR3 sequence reads: CASSQEGEPRVRELFF. The CDR3 nucleotides read TGTGCCAGCAGCCAAGAGGGCGAACCCCGGGTTCGGGAGCTGTTTTTT.

V usage is TRBV7-6 and J usage is TRBJ2-3, with 9 bases aligning to TRBD2. V lost 5 bases to trimming and J lost 1 base; unmatched junction nucleotides: 7. The CDR3 has 16 residues. Per germline, CDR1 SGHVS and CDR2 FNYEAQ. The CDR3 region is CASSPVAGVGTDTQYF. The CDR3 nucleotides read TGTGCCAGCAGCCCCGTAGCGGGGGTAGGCACAGATACGCAGTATTTT.

J is TRBJ1-5 and V is TRBV7-9, with D unresolved. CDR1 is SEHNR, CDR2 FQNEAQ, per germline (reference sequence). The CDR3 length is 15 residues. V was clipped by 1 base and J by 0 bases, with 7 bases between them. The CDR3 DNA follows: TGTGCCAGCAGCTTAGAGATAGATAGCAATCAGCCCCAGCATTTT. Translation: CASSLEIDSNQPQHF.

The V and J genes are TRBV7-2 and TRBJ2-1; D not certain. V lost 1 base, J lost 9 bases, and 13 bases lay in between. The CDR3 is 14 residues long. The V gene's germline CDR1 is SGHTA and CDR2 FQGNSA. The CDR3 DNA sequence: TGTGCCAGCAGCTTAGTGCCGGCATCGGTTGAGCAGTTCTTC. Amino acids: CASSLVPASVEQFF.

The chain is built from TRBV13 and TRBJ1-5; the D is unclear. The germline gives CDR1 PRHDT, CDR2 FYEKMQ (reference sequence). The V gene lost 5 bases and the J gene lost 3 bases, with 5 bases spanning the gap. The CDR3 totals 12 residues. CDR3 in amino acids: CASSQSNQPQHF. The DNA for the CDR3 is TGTGCCAGCAGCCAATCCAATCAGCCCCAGCATTTT.

The rearrangement joins TRBV9 to TRBJ1-1; D remains ambiguous. The CDR3 runs to 12 residues. Trimming left V 0 bases short and J 3 bases short, with 3 bases between. From germline, CDR1 is SGDLS and CDR2 YYNGEE. The CDR3 protein is CASSVGDTEAFF. CDR3 nucleotides: TGTGCCAGCAGCGTAGGGGACACTGAAGCTTTCTTT.